These 5 T cell receptor beta chains came from one sample sequenced in a study of blood T cell repertoires in COVID-19. Sequencing used immunoSEQ multiplex PCR; TCRdb keeps in-frame clones, though not all of them. The sample consists of approximately 130,000 clones, 82% of them appearing once. Sequenced: peripheral blood. These TCRs come from a human donor in a cohort sampled during active COVID-19.

J is TRBJ1-6 and V is TRBV2, with TRBD1 identical over 7 bases. Germline loops: CDR1 SNHLY, CDR2 FYNNEI. Losses at the gene ends were 1 base for V and 9 bases for J; bases not matched to a gene: 6. The CDR3 runs to 15 residues. The CDR3 sequence: CASSEVRGTGSPLHF. The CDR3 coding sequence is TGTGCCAGCAGTGAAGTCAGGGGGACGGGTTCACCCCTCCACTTT.

The chain combines TRBV6-5 with TRBJ1-5; TRBD1 might be the D (5 bases). Trimming cost V 6 bases and J 7 bases, with 13 bases left between them. CDR1 is MNHEY, CDR2 SVGAGI, per germline. The CDR3 covers 13 residues. The CDR3: CASSQGGRQPQHF. CDR3 nucleotides: TGTGCCAGCAGCCAGGGAGGACGGCAGCCCCAGCATTTT.

This sequence joins TRBV3-1 (or the pseudogene TRBV3-2) and TRBJ1-3; D is possibly TRBD1 (6 bases). V was pared by 5 bases and J by 4 bases, with 12 bases between. Germline V gives CDR1 LGHDT, CDR2 YNNKEL (reference sequence). The CDR3 length is 14 residues. CDR3 nucleotide sequence: TGTGCCAGCAGCTCAACAGGGTCGGGAAACACCATATATTTT. Its translation is CASSSTGSGNTIYF.

This chain connects TRBV2 to TRBJ2-5; D remains ambiguous. V was trimmed by 5 bases and J by 3 bases, leaving 10 bases between them. The CDR3 consists of 13 residues. Germline V CDR1 and CDR2: SNHLY, FYNNEI. CDR3: CASSFRQEETQYF. In nucleotides, the CDR3 is TGTGCCAGCAGTTTCAGACAAGAAGAGACCCAGTACTTC.

The chain combines TRBV6-5 with TRBJ1-2; a possible D gene is TRBD1 (5 bases). The CDR3 loop spans 13 amino acids. CDR1 is MNHEY, CDR2 SVGAGI, per germline. V was trimmed by 2 bases and J by 7 bases, leaving 11 bases between them. CDR3 sequence reads: CASSYPTGGGYTF. CDR3 coding DNA: TGTGCCAGCAGTTACCCAACGGGGGGTGGCTACACCTTC.